These 21 T cell receptor beta chains share one sample of origin, sequenced in a study of Graves' ophthalmopathy and Graves' hyperthyroidism. The sequenced template was RNA, covering the TCR beta CDR3 region. RT-PCR in the first round used HTBI primers; a second-round multiplex PCR followed. TCRdb re-analysed the multiplex PCR reads in MiXCR, keeping a single row per CDR3 protein. The sample records over a million distinct CDR3 sequences, around a third being singletons. Sequencing used peripheral blood or thyroid tissue (not recorded which). These receptors all come from an adult man with Graves' hyperthyroidism.

This clonotype was counted many times. The chain carries TRBV7-9 and TRBJ1-2, with D possibly being TRBD1 (6 bases). The V gene's germline CDR1 is SEHNR and CDR2 FQNEAQ (reference sequence). The CDR3 covers 14 residues. Trimming pared 1 base from V and 8 bases from J, leaving 14 bases between. CDR3 in amino acids: CASSLGAGDNGYTF. As DNA, the CDR3 is TGTGCCAGCAGCTTAGGGGCAGGGGATAACGGCTACACCTTC.

The CDR3 DNA reads TGCAGCGTGAGGGCGGGAGTTTTACATGAGCAGTTCTTC. This gives the protein CSVRAGVLHEQFF. The chain has TRBV29-1 and TRBJ2-1, with 7 positions matching TRBD2. Looked up from germline, CDR1 is SQVTM and CDR2 is ANQGSEA. V lost 6 bases to trimming and J lost 8 bases; unmatched junction nucleotides: 10. The CDR3 is made up of 13 amino acids.

This clonotype was recorded many times. This chain joins TRBV6-4 and TRBJ2-6, with 8 positions matching TRBD1. The V and J ends lost 3 bases and 3 bases, in that order; junction bases with no gene match: 4. The CDR3 totals 16 residues. Per the germline V gene, CDR1 is MRHNA and CDR2 is SNTAGT. The CDR3 bases are TGTGCCAGCAGTGAAGGGACAGGTGGTGGGGCCAACGTCCTGACTTTC. Protein product: CASSEGTGGGANVLTF.

This clonotype occurred many times. CDR3 in amino acids: CASSSTGASYEQYF. In nucleotides, the CDR3 is TGTGCCAGCAGCTCCACAGGGGCCTCCTACGAGCAGTACTTC. The gene calls are TRBV7-2 and TRBJ2-7, with 7 positions matching TRBD1. Per germline, CDR1 SGHTA and CDR2 FQGNSA. The CDR3 totals 14 residues. V gave up 4 bases and J gave up 0 bases; unmatched junction bases: 3.

Many counts were recorded for this clonotype. The chain links TRBV7-2 to TRBJ1-5, with D possibly TRBD1 on 5 matching bases. The CDR3 runs to 16 residues. With 5 bases removed from V and 4 bases from J, the gap between germline ends came to 18 bases. Germline CDR1 is SGHTA and CDR2 is FQGNSA. Here the CDR3 reads CASSRRQGRANQPQHF. The CDR3 region has the DNA TGTGCCAGCAGCCGCCGTCAAGGCAGGGCTAATCAGCCCCAGCATTTT.

The genes are TRBV20-1 and TRBJ2-6, with 9 bases aligning to TRBD2. The germline CDR1 and CDR2 sequences are DFQATT and SNEGSKA (reference sequence). There are 18 residues in the CDR3. V was pared by 0 bases and J by 2 bases, with 8 bases of the junction left unmatched. CDR3 protein: CSARDPLAGGPGANVLTF. The CDR3 DNA reads as TGCAGTGCTAGAGATCCCCTTGCGGGGGGGCCTGGGGCCAACGTCCTGACTTTC.

V and J are TRBV10-3 and TRBJ1-4; the D is unclear. V lost 5 bases, J lost 0 bases, and 10 bases lay in between. The CDR3 runs to 15 residues. CDR1 is ENHRY, CDR2 SYGVKD, per germline. CDR3 residues: CAISYDGPTNEKLFF. CDR3 DNA: TGTGCCATCAGTTATGACGGACCAACTAATGAAAAACTGTTTTTT.

The chain recombines TRBV11-3 with TRBJ1-3; D possibly corresponds to TRBD1 (5 bases). The CDR3 consists of 15 residues. V was pared by 9 bases and J by 4 bases, with 19 bases between. The germline V gene encodes CDR1 SGHNT and CDR2 YENEEA. The CDR3 DNA follows: TGTGCCAGACAGAGGTCGGGGGGAACCGGAAACACCATATATTTT. Amino acid sequence: CARQRSGGTGNTIYF.

As to this clonotype: A much more abundant neighbour one base away suggests this may be a read error. CDR3 nucleotides: TGTGCCAGTAGCGGTCGGGCAGTCGGTCAAGGGACCCAGTACTTC. Translated, it gives CASSGRAVGQGTQYF. V gene TRBV19 combines with J gene TRBJ2-5; D is uncertain. The length of the CDR3 is 15 residues. The V gene's germline CDR1 is LNHDA and CDR2 SQIVND (reference sequence). The full variable domain, in which reference TRBV19 and TRBJ2-5 provide the parts outside the CDR3, is DGGITQSPKYLFRKEGQNVTLSCEQNLNHDAMYWYRQDPGQGLRLIYYSQIVNDFQKGDIAEGYSVSREKKESFPLTVTSAQKNPTAFYLCASSGRAVGQGTQYFGPGTRLLVL.

This clonotype was seen only once. Being one base from a much bigger clone, this may be a read error. The chain recombines TRBV10-1 with TRBJ2-5; possibly TRBD2 for D (6 bases). There are 14 residues in the CDR3. Trimming took off 3 bases at V and 4 bases at J, with 12 bases between the two ends. The V gene's germline CDR1 is WNHNN and CDR2 SYGVQD (reference sequence). The CDR3 sequence is CASSDGTEAETQYF. Here the CDR3 DNA reads TGCGCCAGCAGTGACGGGACTGAAGCAGAGACCCAGTACTTC.

The CDR3 bases are TGTGCCAGCAGCTTATGGGCTAGAGGAGGTGAGCAGTTCTTC. Translating it yields CASSLWARGGEQFF. The chain uses TRBV7-2 and TRBJ2-7, with a tentative D call TRBD2 (5 bases). The closer fit of TRBJ2-1 to the DNA end suggests the J call may be wrong. This CDR3 is 14 amino acids long. Germline lookup yields CDR1 SGHTA and CDR2 FQGNSA.

This clonotype was counted only a few times. The rearrangement joins TRBV4-3 to TRBJ2-6; D call uncertain. CDR1 is LGHNA and CDR2 is YSLEER in the germline V gene. The CDR3 contains 17 residues. Trimming removed 0 bases from V and 0 bases from J, with 9 bases in between. CDR3 sequence reads: CASSQDRAVSGANVLTF. CDR3 nucleotides: TGCGCCAGCAGCCAAGATAGGGCAGTCTCTGGGGCCAACGTCCTGACTTTC.

This clonotype was detected only once. A much bigger clone sits one base away, suggesting this may be a read error. The gene calls are TRBV7-2 and TRBJ2-5, with D unresolved. V was trimmed by 4 bases and J by 2 bases, leaving 17 bases between them. The CDR3 runs to 16 residues. Germline V gives CDR1 SGHTA, CDR2 FQGNSA. This CDR3 is CASSSSTGFGQETQYF. CDR3 DNA sequence: TGTGCCAGCAGCTCATCTACCGGCTTCGGGCAAGAGACCCAGTACTTC.

V is TRBV11-2 and J is TRBJ2-7; 10 nucleotides line up with TRBD1. The CDR3 loop spans 14 amino acids. Germline CDR1 reads SGHAT; CDR2 reads FQNNGV. J lost 6 bases, V lost 8 bases, and 10 bases had no gene match. Here the CDR3 DNA reads TGTGCCAGCTTCACCGGGACAGGGGCTGGCGAGCAGTACTTC. Its protein product is CASFTGTGAGEQYF.

This clonotype came up many times. This chain joins TRBV12-3 or TRBV12-4 and TRBJ1-2; D is uncertain. Between the trimmed V and J ends, which lost 6 bases and 3 bases, there was a span of 11 bases. This CDR3 is built from 13 residues. The CDR3 bases are TGTGCCAGCAGCTTGACACCGGACTATGGCTACACCTTC. Its translation is CASSLTPDYGYTF.

Comments on this clonotype: A much larger clone differs by one base, so this may be a read error. The V call is TRBV12-3 or TRBV12-4, the J call TRBJ1-6; D is uncertain. V lost 5 bases to trimming and J lost 3 bases, with 5 bases between them. The CDR3 is 13 amino acids. The CDR3 region has the DNA TGTGCCAGCAGTCCCGACTATAATTCACCCCTCCACTTT. Its protein product is CASSPDYNSPLHF.

This clonotype was seen a single time. The gene calls are TRBV7-2 and TRBJ2-7; 9 bases match TRBD2. Trimming cost V 5 bases and J 5 bases; bases outside gene matches: 7. The CDR3 covers 14 residues. Per germline, CDR1 SGHTA and CDR2 FQGNSA. CDR3 nucleotides: TGTGCCAGCAGCCCTCTACTAGCGGGCCACGAGCAGTACTTC. The encoded protein is CASSPLLAGHEQYF.

This clonotype came up many times. This chain links TRBV14 with TRBJ2-7; TRBD2 matches at 7 bases. The J segment lost 1 base and the V segment lost 3 bases, leaving 6 bases of the junction unmatched. The V gene's germline CDR1 is SGHDN and CDR2 FVKESK. The CDR3 runs 15 residues. DNA for the CDR3: TGTGCCAGCAGCCAGGGAGGGACGAAATCCTACGAGCAGTACTTC. It encodes CASSQGGTKSYEQYF.

The DNA of the CDR3 is TGTGCCAGCAGCCCGAAGCGGGTCGCTGGTAGTCAGGACACTGAAGCTTTCTTT. Its translation: CASSPKRVAGSQDTEAFF. This chain joins TRBV14 and TRBJ1-1; D is undetermined. Germline V gene data show CDR1 as SGHDN and CDR2 as FVKESK. Trimming shortened V by 4 bases and J by 3 bases, and 24 bases separated the two germline ends. CDR3 length: 18 amino acids.

V is TRBV11-1 and J is TRBJ2-7, with 8 bases aligning to TRBD2. Germline V CDR1 and CDR2: SGHAT, FQDESV (reference sequence). With V trimmed by 1 base and J by 0 bases, 5 bases remained unmatched. The CDR3 contains 16 residues. CDR3 in DNA: TGTGCCAGCAGCTTAGTTACTAGCGGTGGCTCCTACGAGCAGTACTTC. Translating it yields CASSLVTSGGSYEQYF.

This clonotype was found many times. The chain recombines TRBV19 with TRBJ1-3; D is uncertain. This CDR3 spans 14 amino acids. Trimming pared 3 bases from V and 1 base from J, leaving 7 bases between. Germline CDR1 is LNHDA and CDR2 is SQIVND (reference sequence). The CDR3 coding sequence is TGTGCCAGTAGTATCGGGAATTCTGGAAACACCATATATTTT. Residues: CASSIGNSGNTIYF.